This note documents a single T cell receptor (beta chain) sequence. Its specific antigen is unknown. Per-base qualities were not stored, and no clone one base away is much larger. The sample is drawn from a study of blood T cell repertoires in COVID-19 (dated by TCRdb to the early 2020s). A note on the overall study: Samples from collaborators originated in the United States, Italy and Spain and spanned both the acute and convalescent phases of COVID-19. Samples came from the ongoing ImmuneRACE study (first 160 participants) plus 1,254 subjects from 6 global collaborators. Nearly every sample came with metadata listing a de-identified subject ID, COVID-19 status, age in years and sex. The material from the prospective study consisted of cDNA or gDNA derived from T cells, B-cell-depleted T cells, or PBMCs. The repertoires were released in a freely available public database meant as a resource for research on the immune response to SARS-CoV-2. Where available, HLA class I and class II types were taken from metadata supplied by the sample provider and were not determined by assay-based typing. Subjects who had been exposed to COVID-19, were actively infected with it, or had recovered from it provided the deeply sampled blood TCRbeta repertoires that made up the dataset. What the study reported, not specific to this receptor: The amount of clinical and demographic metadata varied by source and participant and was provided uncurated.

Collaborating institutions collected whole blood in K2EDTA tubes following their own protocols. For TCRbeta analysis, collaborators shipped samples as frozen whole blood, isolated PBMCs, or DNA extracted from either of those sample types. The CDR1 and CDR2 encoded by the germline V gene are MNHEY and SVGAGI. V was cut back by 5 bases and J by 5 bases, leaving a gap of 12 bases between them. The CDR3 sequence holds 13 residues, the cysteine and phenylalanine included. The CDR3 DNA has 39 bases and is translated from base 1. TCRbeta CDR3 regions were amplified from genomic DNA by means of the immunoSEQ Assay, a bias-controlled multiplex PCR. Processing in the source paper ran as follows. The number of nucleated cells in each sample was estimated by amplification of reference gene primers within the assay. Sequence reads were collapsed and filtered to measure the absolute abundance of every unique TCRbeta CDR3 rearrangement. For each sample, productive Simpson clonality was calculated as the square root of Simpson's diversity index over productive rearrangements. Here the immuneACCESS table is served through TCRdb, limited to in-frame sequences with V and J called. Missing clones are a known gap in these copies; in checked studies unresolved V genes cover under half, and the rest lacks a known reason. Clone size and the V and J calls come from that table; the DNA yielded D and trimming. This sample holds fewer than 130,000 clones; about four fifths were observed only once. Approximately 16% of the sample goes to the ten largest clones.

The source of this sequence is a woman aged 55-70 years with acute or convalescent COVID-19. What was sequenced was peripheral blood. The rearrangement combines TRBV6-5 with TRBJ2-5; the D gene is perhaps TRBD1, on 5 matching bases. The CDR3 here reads CASSTRRQETQYF. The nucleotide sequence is TGTGCCAGCAGTACCCGACGACAGGAGACCCAGTACTTC.